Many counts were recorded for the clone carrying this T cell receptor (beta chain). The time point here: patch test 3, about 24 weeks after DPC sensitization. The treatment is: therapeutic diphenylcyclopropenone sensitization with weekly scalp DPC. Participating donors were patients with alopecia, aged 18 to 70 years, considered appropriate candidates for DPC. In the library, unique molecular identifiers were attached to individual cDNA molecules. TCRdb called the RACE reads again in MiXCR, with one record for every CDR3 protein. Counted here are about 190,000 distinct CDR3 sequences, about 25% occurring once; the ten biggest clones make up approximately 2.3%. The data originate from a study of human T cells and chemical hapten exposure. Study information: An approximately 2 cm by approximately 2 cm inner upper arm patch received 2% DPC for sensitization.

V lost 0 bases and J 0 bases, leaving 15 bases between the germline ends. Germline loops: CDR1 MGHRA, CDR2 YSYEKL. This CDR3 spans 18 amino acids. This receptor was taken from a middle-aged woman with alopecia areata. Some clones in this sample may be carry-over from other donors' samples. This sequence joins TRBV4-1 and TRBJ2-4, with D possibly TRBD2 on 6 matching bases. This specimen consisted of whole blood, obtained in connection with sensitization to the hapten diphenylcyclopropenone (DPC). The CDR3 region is CASSQDRGGSRAKNIQYF. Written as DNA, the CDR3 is TGCGCCAGCAGCCAAGATCGAGGAGGGAGCCGAGCCAAAAACATTCAGTACTTC.